This passage covers 27 T cell receptor beta chains from one sample sequenced in a study of cytomegalovirus exposure and HLA in healthy donors. With 60 Vbeta and 13 Jbeta primers, the PCR was carried out. Libraries were prepared by immunoSEQ multiplex PCR; TCRdb keeps only in-frame clonotypes and omits some of them. This sample carries over 150,000 clones, around 75% of them seen once, and the ten largest clones take 2.9%. Sequenced sample: PBMCs. The receptors were gathered from a male donor in good health and CMV-seronegative.

The CDR3, as DNA: TGTGCCAGCAGTGGAGGGACAGGCTATCAGCCCCAGCATTTT. This encodes CASSGGTGYQPQHF. The gene calls are TRBV2 and TRBJ1-5, with TRBD1 matching over 8 bases. Germline V gene data show CDR1 as SNHLY and CDR2 as FYNNEI. Germline trimming cut 4 bases from V and 5 bases from J; bases unmatched to any gene: 4. CDR3 length: 14 amino acids.

In regard to this clone: A junction end diverges from the germline sequence, so it may reflect a read error. This chain connects TRBV7-9 to TRBJ1-3; no clear D gene. CDR3 length equals 19 residues. Germline V gives CDR1 SEHNR, CDR2 FQNEAQ (reference sequence). In DNA form, the CDR3 reads TGTTCCAGCAGCTGCCTCCCGTTTCGGGGAACGAACTCTGGAAACACCATATATTTT. Its translation is CSSSCLPFRGTNSGNTIYF.

This chain links TRBV6-1 with TRBJ1-4; 8 nucleotides align to TRBD1. V was clipped by 5 bases and J by 6 bases; unmatched bases: 5. The germline V gene encodes CDR1 MNHNS and CDR2 SASEGT. The CDR3 spans 14 residues. The CDR3: CASSSLTGDEKLFF. The CDR3 DNA follows: TGTGCCAGCAGTTCTTTGACAGGGGATGAAAAACTGTTTTTT.

Only one count was recorded for this clone. The chain has TRBV28 and TRBJ1-4; tentatively, D is TRBD1 (5 bases). V was cut by 5 bases and J by 2 bases, with 12 bases left in between. The CDR3 has 15 amino acids. Germline V CDR1 and CDR2: MDHEN, SYDVKM. The CDR3 DNA is TGTGCCAGCAGTACGGTGACAGCTACTAATGAAAAACTGTTTTTT. It is translated as CASSTVTATNEKLFF. Full variable domain (rest looked up from reference TRBV28 and TRBJ1-4): DVKVTQSSRYLVKRTGEKVFLECVQDMDHENMFWYRQDPGLGLRLIYFSYDVKMKEKGDIPEGYSVSREKKERFSLILESASTNQTSMYLCASSTVTATNEKLFFGSGTQLSVL.

This chain connects TRBV28 to TRBJ1-2; 9 positions agree with TRBD1. J lost 10 bases, V lost 5 bases, and 17 bases had no gene match. From germline, CDR1 is MDHEN and CDR2 SYDVKM. The CDR3 is 16 amino acids. The chain's CDR3 is CASSGAGTGPWADYTF. As DNA, the CDR3 is TGTGCCAGCAGTGGAGCCGGGACAGGGCCTTGGGCGGACTACACCTTC.

The chain combines TRBV25-1 with TRBJ1-3, with D possibly matching TRBD1 (6 bases). V dropped 4 bases and J dropped 7 bases, with 17 bases sitting between them. Germline lookup yields CDR1 MGHDK and CDR2 SYGVNS. The CDR3 has 15 amino acids. The chain's CDR3 is CASSASYRGANTIYF. CDR3 coding DNA: TGTGCCAGCAGTGCGTCCTACCGGGGGGCCAACACCATATATTTT.

This clone appeared once. The chain is built from TRBV7-8 and TRBJ2-6, with 12 bases lining up with TRBD1. Per germline, CDR1 SGHVS and CDR2 FQNEAQ. The CDR3 runs 18 residues. Trimming at V came to 4 bases and at J to 1 base, leaving 5 bases not matched to a gene. CDR3 loop: CASSSRGQGASGANVLTF. CDR3 DNA sequence: TGTGCCAGCAGCTCCCGGGGACAGGGGGCTTCTGGGGCCAACGTCCTGACTTTC.

The DNA for the CDR3 is TGTGCCAGCAGTGAATGGGGGGGGGAGGGGTTGGTCGGATATAGCAATCAGCCCCAGCATTTT. This encodes CASSEWGGEGLVGYSNQPQHF. J is TRBJ1-5 and V is TRBV6-1; D may be TRBD1 (5 bases). Trimming left V 2 bases short and J 0 bases short, with 26 bases between. This CDR3 is 21 amino acids long. From germline, CDR1 is MNHNS and CDR2 SASEGT.

CDR3 bases: TGTGCCAGTAGTCTACTAGCGGGCACAGATACGCAGTATTTT. This translates into CASSLLAGTDTQYF. J is TRBJ2-3 and V is TRBV19; 8 bases are shared with TRBD2. The CDR3 contains 14 residues. With V trimmed by 5 bases and J by 1 base, 2 bases remained unmatched. CDR1 is LNHDA, CDR2 SQIVND, per germline (reference sequence).

The chain recombines TRBV11-2 with TRBJ2-3; D unresolved. V was pared by 4 bases and J by 0 bases, with 2 bases between. The CDR3 loop spans 12 amino acids. Germline CDR1 SGHAT, CDR2 FQNNGV. CDR3 DNA sequence: TGTGCCAGCAGCTCTAGCACAGATACGCAGTATTTT. Translating gives CASSSSTDTQYF.

The CDR3 reads CASSLVGGNSYEQYF. The CDR3 nucleotides are TGTGCCAGCAGTTTAGTGGGCGGGAACTCCTACGAGCAGTACTTC. This chain connects TRBV27 to TRBJ2-7; maybe TRBD2 (6 bases). Germline CDR1 reads MNHEY; CDR2 reads SMNVEV (reference sequence). The CDR3 is 15 residues long. Trimming cost V 2 bases and J 0 bases, with 11 bases left between them.

V and J are TRBV6-4 and TRBJ1-2; 9 nucleotides agree with TRBD1. CDR1 is MRHNA and CDR2 is SNTAGT in the germline V gene. The CDR3 is 14 residues long. The junction had 0 bases not matched to a gene; V was cut back by 0 bases and J by 4 bases. CDR3 sequence: CASSDSTGGYGYTF. CDR3 bases: TGTGCCAGCAGTGACTCGACAGGGGGCTATGGCTACACCTTC.

The chain combines TRBV28 with TRBJ1-5; 8 bases are a match to TRBD1. Germline V gene lookup returns CDR1 MDHEN and CDR2 SYDVKM. The V segment lost 6 bases and the J segment 3 bases; nucleotides outside the gene matches: 7. There are 15 residues in the CDR3. The CDR3 spells CASSPGTGLNQPQHF. As DNA, the CDR3 is TGTGCCAGCAGCCCCGGGACAGGACTCAATCAGCCCCAGCATTTT.

The rearrangement uses TRBV6-5 and TRBJ1-2; 8 bases fit TRBD1. The CDR3 is 15 amino acids. CDR1 is MNHEY, CDR2 SVGAGI, per germline. The V and J ends lost 4 bases and 3 bases, in that order; junction bases with no gene match: 7. The CDR3 spells CASSLTTGEDYGYTF. Here the CDR3 DNA reads TGTGCCAGCAGTTTGACGACAGGGGAGGACTATGGCTACACCTTC.

This clone was detected once. The CDR3 reads CASRTGGAGNQPQHF. CDR3 bases: TGTGCCAGTCGGACAGGGGGCGCAGGCAATCAGCCCCAGCATTTT. The V and J genes are TRBV6-1 and TRBJ1-5; 11 bases match TRBD1. The germline CDR1 and CDR2 sequences are MNHNS and SASEGT. The CDR3 runs 15 residues. V lost 9 bases, J lost 2 bases, and 6 bases stayed unmatched.

A single count supports this clone. This chain uses TRBV30 with TRBJ2-1; D remains ambiguous. The V end lost 2 bases, the J end lost 4 bases, and 6 bases lay between the germline ends. The CDR3 loop spans 12 amino acids. Per the germline V gene, CDR1 is GTSNPN and CDR2 is SVGIG (reference sequence). DNA for the CDR3: TGTGCCTGGAGTCCCAATTACAATGAGCAGTTCTTC. This codes for CAWSPNYNEQFF.

The rearrangement links TRBV9 to TRBJ2-1, with 13 positions matching TRBD2. V lost 3 bases to trimming and J lost 8 bases; unmatched junction nucleotides: 5. CDR1 and CDR2 from the germline V gene are SGDLS and YYNGEE. The CDR3 length is 15 residues. The CDR3, as DNA: TGTGCCAGCAGCGGCCCGGGACTAGCGGGATATGAGCAGTTCTTC. Residues: CASSGPGLAGYEQFF.

The CDR3 here is CASSPPGLINEQFF. In DNA, the CDR3 is TGTGCCAGCAGCCCGCCGGGACTAATTAATGAGCAGTTCTTC. This sequence joins TRBV7-3 and TRBJ2-1; 7 bases are shared with TRBD2. Trimming at V came to 5 bases and at J to 7 bases, leaving 8 bases not matched to a gene. The germline V gene encodes CDR1 SGHTA and CDR2 FQGTGA. The CDR3 runs 14 residues.

The chain uses TRBV4-2 and TRBJ1-2; TRBD1 is a possible D gene (6 bases). V lost 1 base to trimming and J lost 7 bases, with 10 bases between them. Germline V lookup: CDR1 LGHNA, CDR2 YNFKEQ. This CDR3 comprises 13 residues. CDR3 protein: CASSQGGGSGYTF. For the CDR3, the DNA is TGTGCCAGCAGCCAAGGGGGGGGCTCTGGCTACACCTTC.

CDR3 sequence reads: CASSPGTGAYEQYF. CDR3 nucleotides: TGTGCCAGCTCACCAGGGACAGGGGCCTACGAGCAGTACTTC. The V call is TRBV18, the J call TRBJ2-7, with TRBD1 matching over 10 bases. Germline CDR1 is KGHSH and CDR2 is LQKENI. There are 14 residues in the CDR3. The V and J ends lost 2 bases and 2 bases, in that order; junction bases with no gene match: 0.

This rearrangement joins TRBV27 to TRBJ2-6; D is uncertain. Germline loops: CDR1 MNHEY, CDR2 SMNVEV (reference sequence). The V end lost 4 bases, the J end lost 0 bases, and 4 bases lay between the germline ends. This CDR3 has 14 amino acids. As DNA, the CDR3 is TGTGCCAGCAGTTCACTCTCTGGGGCCAACGTCCTGACTTTC. Protein: CASSSLSGANVLTF.

The chain recombines TRBV28 with TRBJ1-6, with D perhaps TRBD1 (5 bases). This CDR3 contains 16 residues. The germline V gene encodes CDR1 MDHEN and CDR2 SYDVKM. The ends were cut back, 1 base at V and 9 bases at J, with 16 bases in the middle. CDR3 protein: CASSLLPGGGSSPLHF. DNA of the CDR3: TGTGCCAGCAGTTTATTGCCCGGGGGGGGTTCTTCACCCCTCCACTTT.

The V call is TRBV6-5, the J call TRBJ1-1, with 7 bases fitting TRBD1. V lost 6 bases, J lost 5 bases, and 9 bases stayed unmatched. This CDR3 is 14 amino acids long. Germline-derived CDR1 and CDR2 are MNHEY and SVGAGI. Written as DNA, the CDR3 is TGTGCCAGCAGACTGGGACAGACGGGAACTGAAGCTTTCTTT. It yields the protein CASRLGQTGTEAFF.

The chain carries TRBV6-5 and TRBJ2-5; 8 bases agree with TRBD1. With the DNA end fitting TRBJ2-7 better, the J assignment may be wrong. The CDR3 totals 14 residues. Germline V gene lookup returns CDR1 MNHEY and CDR2 SVGAGI. The DNA of the CDR3 is TGTGCCAGCAGGCCCATGGACAGGGTCTACGAGCAGTACTTC. This encodes CASRPMDRVYEQYF.

The chain recombines TRBV5-1 with TRBJ1-3; D remains unclear. V was trimmed by 1 base and J by 8 bases, leaving 10 bases between them. Germline loops: CDR1 SGHRS, CDR2 YFSETQ. The CDR3 is made up of 13 amino acids. CDR3 in amino acids: CASSLYRSDTIYF. CDR3 nucleotides: TGCGCCAGCAGCTTGTACCGGTCGGACACCATATATTTT.

This chain joins TRBV6-5 and TRBJ1-1, with 9 bases that match TRBD1. The CDR3 contains 16 residues. The germline gives CDR1 MNHEY, CDR2 SVGAGI. Germline trimming cut 4 bases from V and 5 bases from J; bases unmatched to any gene: 11. The CDR3 loop reads CASSSPRHRGQTEAFF. The CDR3 DNA reads TGTGCCAGCAGTTCACCACGCCACAGGGGGCAGACTGAAGCTTTCTTT.

V and J are TRBV30 and TRBJ1-1, with a possible D match to TRBD1 (6 bases). V was shortened by 3 bases and J by 3 bases, with 14 bases between the two germline ends. This CDR3 spans 14 amino acids. In germline, CDR1 is GTSNPN, CDR2 SVGIG (reference sequence). CDR3 loop: CAWSRTGKDTEAFF. CDR3 in DNA: TGTGCCTGGAGCCGTACAGGGAAGGACACTGAAGCTTTCTTT.